This T cell receptor (beta chain) was captured by sequencing in a study of CD8 T cells in Susac syndrome. Background on the study: Among sequenced Susac syndrome patients, more than five had active disease and roughly eight were in remission. When their blood was taken, patients with Susac syndrome were therapy-naive, taking corticosteroids, or taking intravenous immunoglobulin alone.

CDR1 is DFQATT, CDR2 SNEGSKA, per germline (reference sequence). Germline trimming cut 2 bases from V and 0 bases from J; bases unmatched to any gene: 6. The CDR3 is 15 residues long. A quantity of about 0.5 to 1 ug RNA underwent reverse transcription using random hexamers. The authors amplified TCR beta CDR3 across 54 Vbeta and 13 Jbeta using immunoSEQ multiplex PCR. TCRdb re-called the immunoSEQ multiplex PCR reads through MiXCR, storing one row per CDR3 protein. The data hold tens of thousands of distinct CDR3 sequences, with 85% to 95% observed a single time. TCR beta sequencing was performed on blood CD8+ and CD4+ T cells.

The specimen sequenced was CD4+ T cells from PBMCs. The chain couples TRBV20-1 to TRBJ1-1; 7 bases are a match to TRBD1. The clonotype comes from a human donor with Susac syndrome. CDR3 nucleotide sequence: TGCAGTGCTAGATCCTTAGACAGGGTGAACACTGAAGCTTTCTTT. This translates into CSARSLDRVNTEAFF.